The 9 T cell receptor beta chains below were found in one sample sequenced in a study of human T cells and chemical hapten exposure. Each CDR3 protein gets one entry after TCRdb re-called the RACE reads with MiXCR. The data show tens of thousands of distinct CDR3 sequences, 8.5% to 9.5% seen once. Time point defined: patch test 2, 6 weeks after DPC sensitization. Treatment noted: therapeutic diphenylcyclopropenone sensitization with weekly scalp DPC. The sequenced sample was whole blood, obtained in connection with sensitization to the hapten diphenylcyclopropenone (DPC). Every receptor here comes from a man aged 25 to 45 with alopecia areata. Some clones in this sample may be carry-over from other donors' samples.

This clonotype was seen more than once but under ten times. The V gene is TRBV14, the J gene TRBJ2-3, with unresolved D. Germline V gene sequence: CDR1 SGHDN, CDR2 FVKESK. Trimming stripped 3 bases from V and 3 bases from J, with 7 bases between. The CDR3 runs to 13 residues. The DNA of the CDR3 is TGTGCCAGCAGCCATACTGTAACAGATACGCAGTATTTT. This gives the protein CASSHTVTDTQYF.

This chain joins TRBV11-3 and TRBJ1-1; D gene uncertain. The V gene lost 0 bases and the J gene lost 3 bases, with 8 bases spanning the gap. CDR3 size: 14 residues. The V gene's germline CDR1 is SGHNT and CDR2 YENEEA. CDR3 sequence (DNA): TGTGCCAGCAGCTTAGATACTAGGCACACTGAAGCTTTCTTT. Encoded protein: CASSLDTRHTEAFF.

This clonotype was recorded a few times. CDR3 region: CASSQVSGRAADTQYF. Here the CDR3 DNA reads TGTGCCAGCAGCCAGGTTAGCGGGAGGGCCGCAGATACGCAGTATTTT. This chain uses TRBV3-2 with TRBJ2-3; the table's D call of TRBD2 was not tested on the DNA. TRBV3-2 is assigned pseudogene status. The CDR3 is 16 residues long.

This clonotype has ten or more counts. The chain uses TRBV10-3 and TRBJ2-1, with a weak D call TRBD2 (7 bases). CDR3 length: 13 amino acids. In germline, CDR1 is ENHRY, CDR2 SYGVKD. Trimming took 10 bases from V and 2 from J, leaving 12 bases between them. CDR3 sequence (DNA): TGTGCCACAAGGGGGGGGCCCTACAATGAGCAGTTCTTC. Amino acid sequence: CATRGGPYNEQFF.

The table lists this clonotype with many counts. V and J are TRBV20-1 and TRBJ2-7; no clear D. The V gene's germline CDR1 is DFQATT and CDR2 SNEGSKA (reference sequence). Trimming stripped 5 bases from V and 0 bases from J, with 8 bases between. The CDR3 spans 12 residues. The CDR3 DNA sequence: TGCAGTGCTCGCGCTTACTCCTACGAGCAGTACTTC. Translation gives CSARAYSYEQYF.

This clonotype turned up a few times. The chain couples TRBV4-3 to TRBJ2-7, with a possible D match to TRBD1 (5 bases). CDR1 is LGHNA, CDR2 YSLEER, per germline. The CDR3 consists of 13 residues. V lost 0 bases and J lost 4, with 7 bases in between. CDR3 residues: CASSQDRAYEQYF. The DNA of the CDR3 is TGCGCCAGCAGCCAAGACAGGGCGTACGAGCAGTACTTC.

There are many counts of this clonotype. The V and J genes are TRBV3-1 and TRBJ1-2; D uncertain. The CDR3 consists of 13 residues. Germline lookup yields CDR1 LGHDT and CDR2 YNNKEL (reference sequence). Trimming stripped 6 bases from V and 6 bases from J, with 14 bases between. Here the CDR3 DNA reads TGTGCCAGCAGTCCGAGGGAGGCTCATGGCTACACCTTC. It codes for CASSPREAHGYTF.

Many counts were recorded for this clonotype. This CDR3 reads CASSSRRALNTEAFF. CDR3 bases: TGTGCCAGCAGCTCCCGCCGCGCGTTGAACACTGAAGCTTTCTTT. The V call is TRBV7-9, the J call TRBJ1-1; D not resolved. Germline V gene sequence: CDR1 SEHNR, CDR2 FQNEAQ (reference sequence). The CDR3 runs to 15 residues. Trimming removed 4 bases from V and 0 bases from J, with 12 bases in between.

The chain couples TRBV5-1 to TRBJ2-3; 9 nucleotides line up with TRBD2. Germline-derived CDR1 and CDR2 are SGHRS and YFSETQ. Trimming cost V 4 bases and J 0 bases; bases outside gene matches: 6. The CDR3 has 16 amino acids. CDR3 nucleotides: TGCGCCAGCAGCGGAGGGACTAGCTGGAGCACAGATACGCAGTATTTT. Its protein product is CASSGGTSWSTDTQYF.